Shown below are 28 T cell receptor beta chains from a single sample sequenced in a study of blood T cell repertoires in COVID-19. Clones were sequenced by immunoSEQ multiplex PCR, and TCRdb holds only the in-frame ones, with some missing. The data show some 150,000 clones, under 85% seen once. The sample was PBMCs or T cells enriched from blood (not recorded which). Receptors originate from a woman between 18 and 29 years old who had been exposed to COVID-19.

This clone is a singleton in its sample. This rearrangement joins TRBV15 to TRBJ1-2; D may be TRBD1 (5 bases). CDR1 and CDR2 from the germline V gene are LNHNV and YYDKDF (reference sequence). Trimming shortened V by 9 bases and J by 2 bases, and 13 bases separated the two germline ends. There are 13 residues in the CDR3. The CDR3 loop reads CATRGGLNYGYTF. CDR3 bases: TGTGCCACGCGGGGGGGACTCAACTATGGCTACACCTTC.

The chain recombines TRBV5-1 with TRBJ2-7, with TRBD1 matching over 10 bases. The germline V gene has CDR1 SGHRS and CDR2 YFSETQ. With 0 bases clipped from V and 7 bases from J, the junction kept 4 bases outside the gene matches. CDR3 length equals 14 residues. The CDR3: CASSLGQGASEQYF. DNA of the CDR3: TGCGCCAGCAGCTTGGGACAGGGGGCAAGTGAGCAGTACTTC. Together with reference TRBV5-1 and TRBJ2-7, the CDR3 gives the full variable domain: KAGVTQTPRYLIKTRGQQVTLSCSPISGHRSVSWYQQTPGQGLQFLFEYFSETQRNKGNFPGRFSGRQFSNSRSEMNVSTLELGDSALYLCASSLGQGASEQYFGPGTRLTVT.

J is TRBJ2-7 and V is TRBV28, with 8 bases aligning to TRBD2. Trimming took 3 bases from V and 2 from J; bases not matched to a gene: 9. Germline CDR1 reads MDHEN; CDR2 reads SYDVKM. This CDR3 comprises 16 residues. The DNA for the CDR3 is TGTGCCAGCAGTTTTCTTCTTGCGGGAGGCACCTACGAGCAGTACTTC. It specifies CASSFLLAGGTYEQYF.

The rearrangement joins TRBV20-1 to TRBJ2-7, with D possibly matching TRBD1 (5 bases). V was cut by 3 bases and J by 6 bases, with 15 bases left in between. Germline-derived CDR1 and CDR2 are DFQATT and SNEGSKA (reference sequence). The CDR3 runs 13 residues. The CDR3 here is CSASPAGRGEQYF. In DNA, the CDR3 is TGCAGTGCTAGTCCCGCAGGGCGAGGCGAGCAGTACTTC.

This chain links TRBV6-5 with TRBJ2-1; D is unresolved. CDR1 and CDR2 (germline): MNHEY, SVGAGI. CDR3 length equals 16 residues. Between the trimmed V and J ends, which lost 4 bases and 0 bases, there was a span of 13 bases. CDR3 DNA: TGTGCCAGCAGTTCCGACCGCCGGAGCTCCTACAATGAGCAGTTCTTC. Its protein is CASSSDRRSSYNEQFF.

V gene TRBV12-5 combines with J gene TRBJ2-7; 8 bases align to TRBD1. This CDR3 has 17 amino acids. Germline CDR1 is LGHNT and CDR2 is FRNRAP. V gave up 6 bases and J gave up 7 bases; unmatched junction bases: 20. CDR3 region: CASGGPGQALFPLEQYF. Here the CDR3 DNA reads TGTGCTAGTGGCGGGCCGGGACAGGCTCTCTTTCCCCTTGAGCAGTACTTC. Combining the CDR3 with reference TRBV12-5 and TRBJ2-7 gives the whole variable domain DARVTQTPRHKVTEMGQEVTMRCQPILGHNTVFWYRQTMMQGLELLAYFRNRAPLDDSGMPKDRFSAEMPDATLATLKIQPSEPRDSAVYFCASGGPGQALFPLEQYFGPGTRLTVT.

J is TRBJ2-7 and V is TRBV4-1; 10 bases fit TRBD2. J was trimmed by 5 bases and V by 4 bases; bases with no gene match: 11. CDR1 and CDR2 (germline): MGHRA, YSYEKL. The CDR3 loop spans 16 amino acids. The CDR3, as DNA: TGCGCCAGCAGCCTGGTTACCCTGACTAGCGGGCACGAGCAGTACTTC. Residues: CASSLVTLTSGHEQYF.

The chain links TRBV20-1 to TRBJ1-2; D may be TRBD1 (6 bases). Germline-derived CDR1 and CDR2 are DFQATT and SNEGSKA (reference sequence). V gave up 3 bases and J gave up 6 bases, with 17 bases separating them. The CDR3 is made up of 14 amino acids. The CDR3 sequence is CSASDLRGYDGYTF. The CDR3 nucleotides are TGCAGTGCTAGTGATCTAAGGGGGTACGATGGCTACACCTTC.

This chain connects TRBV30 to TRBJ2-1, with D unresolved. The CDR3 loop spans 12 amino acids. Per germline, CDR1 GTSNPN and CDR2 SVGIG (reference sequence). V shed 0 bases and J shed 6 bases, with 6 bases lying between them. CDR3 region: CAWSVRGNEQFF. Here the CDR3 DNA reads TGTGCCTGGAGTGTACGAGGCAATGAGCAGTTCTTC. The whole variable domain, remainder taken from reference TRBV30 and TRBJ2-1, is SQTIHQWPATLVQPVGSPLSLECTVEGTSNPNLYWYRQAAGRGLQLLFYSVGIGQISSEVPQNLSASRPQDRQFILSSKKLLLSDSGFYLCAWSVRGNEQFFGPGTRLTVL.

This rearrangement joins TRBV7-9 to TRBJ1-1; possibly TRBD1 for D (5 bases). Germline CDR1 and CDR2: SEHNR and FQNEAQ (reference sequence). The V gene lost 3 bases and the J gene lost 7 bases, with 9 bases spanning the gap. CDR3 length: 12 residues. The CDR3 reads CASSFREDEAFF. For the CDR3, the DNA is TGTGCCAGCAGCTTCAGGGAGGATGAAGCTTTCTTT.

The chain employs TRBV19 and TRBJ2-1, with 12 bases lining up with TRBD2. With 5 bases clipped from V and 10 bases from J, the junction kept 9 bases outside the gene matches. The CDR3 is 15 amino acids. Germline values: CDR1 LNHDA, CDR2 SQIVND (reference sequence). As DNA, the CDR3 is TGTGCCAGTAGTCTCCAGACTAGCGGGAGCGGGGAGCAGTTCTTC. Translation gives CASSLQTSGSGEQFF.

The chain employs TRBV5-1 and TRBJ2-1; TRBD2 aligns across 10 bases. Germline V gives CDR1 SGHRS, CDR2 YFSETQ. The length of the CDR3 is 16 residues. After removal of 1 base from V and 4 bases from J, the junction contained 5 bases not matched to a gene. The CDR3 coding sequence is TGCGCCAGCAGCTTGACGACTAGCGGGTCTTACAATGAGCAGTTCTTC. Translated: CASSLTTSGSYNEQFF.

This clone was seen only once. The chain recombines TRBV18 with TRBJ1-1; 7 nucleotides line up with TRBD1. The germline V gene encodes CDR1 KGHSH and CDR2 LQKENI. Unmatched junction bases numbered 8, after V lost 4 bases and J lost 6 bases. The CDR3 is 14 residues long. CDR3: CASSLGQPMPEAFF. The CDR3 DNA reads TGTGCCAGCTCACTGGGACAGCCGATGCCTGAAGCTTTCTTT. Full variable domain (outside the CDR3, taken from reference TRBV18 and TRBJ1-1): NAGVMQNPRHLVRRRGQEARLRCSPMKGHSHVYWYRQLPEEGLKFMVYLQKENIIDESGMPKERFSAEFPKEGPSILRIQQVVRGDSAAYFCASSLGQPMPEAFFGQGTRLTVV.

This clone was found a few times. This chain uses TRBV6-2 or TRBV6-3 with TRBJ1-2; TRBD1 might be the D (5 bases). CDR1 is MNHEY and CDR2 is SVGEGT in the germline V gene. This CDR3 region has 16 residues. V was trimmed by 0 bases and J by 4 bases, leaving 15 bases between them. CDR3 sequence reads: CASSYSGTTVRYGYTF. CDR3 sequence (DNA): TGTGCCAGCAGTTACTCGGGGACTACAGTACGCTATGGCTACACCTTC.

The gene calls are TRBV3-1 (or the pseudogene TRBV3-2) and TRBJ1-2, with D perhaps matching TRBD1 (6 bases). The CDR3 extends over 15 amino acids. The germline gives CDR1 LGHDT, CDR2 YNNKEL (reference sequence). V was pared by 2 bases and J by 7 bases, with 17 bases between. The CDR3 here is CASSQKPRQARGYTF. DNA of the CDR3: TGTGCCAGCAGCCAAAAGCCAAGACAGGCTCGTGGCTACACCTTC.

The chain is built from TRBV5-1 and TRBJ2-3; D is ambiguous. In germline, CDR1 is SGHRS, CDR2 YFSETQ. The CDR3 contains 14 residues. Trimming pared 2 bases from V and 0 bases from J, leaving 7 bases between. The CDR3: CASSLAPSTDTQYF. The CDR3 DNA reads TGCGCCAGCAGCTTAGCCCCCAGCACAGATACGCAGTATTTT.

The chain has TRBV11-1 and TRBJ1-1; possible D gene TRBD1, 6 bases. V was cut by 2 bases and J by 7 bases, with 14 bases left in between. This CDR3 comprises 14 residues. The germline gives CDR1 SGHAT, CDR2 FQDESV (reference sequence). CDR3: CASSLNQGYDEAFF. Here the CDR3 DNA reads TGTGCCAGCAGCTTAAACCAGGGGTATGATGAAGCTTTCTTT.

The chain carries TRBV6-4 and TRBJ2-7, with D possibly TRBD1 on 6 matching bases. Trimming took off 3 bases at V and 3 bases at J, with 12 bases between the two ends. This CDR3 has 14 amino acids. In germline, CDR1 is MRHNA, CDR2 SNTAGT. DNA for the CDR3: TGTGCCAGCAGTGATGGACGGGACAACTACGAGCAGTACTTC. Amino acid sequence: CASSDGRDNYEQYF.

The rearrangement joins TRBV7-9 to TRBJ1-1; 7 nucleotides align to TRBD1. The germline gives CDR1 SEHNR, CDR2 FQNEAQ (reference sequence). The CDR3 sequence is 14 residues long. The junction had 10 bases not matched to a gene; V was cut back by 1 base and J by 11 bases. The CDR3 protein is CASSLGGQAAPAFF. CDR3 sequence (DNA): TGTGCCAGCAGCTTAGGCGGACAGGCCGCACCCGCTTTCTTT. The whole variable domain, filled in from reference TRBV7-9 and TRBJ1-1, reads DTGVSQNPRHKITKRGQNVTFRCDPISEHNRLYWYRQTLGQGPEFLTYFQNEAQLEKSRLLSDRFSAERPKGSFSTLEIQRTEQGDSAMYLCASSLGGQAAPAFFGQGTRLTVV.

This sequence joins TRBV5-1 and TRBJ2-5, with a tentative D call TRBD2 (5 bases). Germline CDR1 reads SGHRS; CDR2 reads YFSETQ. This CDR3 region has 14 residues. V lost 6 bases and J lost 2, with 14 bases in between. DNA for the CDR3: TGCGCCAGCATGCCAGGAGGACCTCAAGAGACCCAGTACTTC. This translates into CASMPGGPQETQYF.

CDR3 DNA sequence: TGTGCCAGCAGCTTGGTGTCTACCGGGATGGGGACCCAGTACTTC. Translated, it gives CASSLVSTGMGTQYF. This sequence joins TRBV13 and TRBJ2-5; possible D gene TRBD2, 5 bases. Per germline, CDR1 PRHDT and CDR2 FYEKMQ (reference sequence). V lost 3 bases and J 7 bases, leaving 18 bases between the germline ends. The CDR3 sequence is 15 residues long.

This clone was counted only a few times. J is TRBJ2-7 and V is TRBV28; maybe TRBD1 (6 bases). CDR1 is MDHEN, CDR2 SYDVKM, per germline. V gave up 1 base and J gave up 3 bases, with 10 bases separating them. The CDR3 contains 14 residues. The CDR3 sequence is CASSLYQGYYEQYF. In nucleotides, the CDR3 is TGTGCCAGCAGTTTATACCAGGGGTACTACGAGCAGTACTTC.

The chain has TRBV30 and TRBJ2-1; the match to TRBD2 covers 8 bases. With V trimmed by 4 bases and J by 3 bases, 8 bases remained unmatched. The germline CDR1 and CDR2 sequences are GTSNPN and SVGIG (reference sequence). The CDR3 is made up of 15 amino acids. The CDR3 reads CAWKYRAGVYNEQFF. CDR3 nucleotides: TGTGCCTGGAAGTACCGAGCGGGGGTCTACAATGAGCAGTTCTTC.

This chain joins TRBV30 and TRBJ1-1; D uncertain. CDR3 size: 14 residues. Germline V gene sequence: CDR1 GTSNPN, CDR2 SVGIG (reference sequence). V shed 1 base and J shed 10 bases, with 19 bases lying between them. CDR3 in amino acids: CAWSALKWRRGAFF. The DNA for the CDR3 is TGTGCCTGGAGTGCATTGAAATGGAGGAGAGGAGCTTTCTTT.

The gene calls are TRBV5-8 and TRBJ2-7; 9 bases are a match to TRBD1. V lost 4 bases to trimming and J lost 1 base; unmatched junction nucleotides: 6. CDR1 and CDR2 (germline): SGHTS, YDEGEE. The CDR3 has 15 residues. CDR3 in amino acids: CASSAGQGWSYEQYF. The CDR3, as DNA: TGTGCCAGCAGCGCGGGACAGGGATGGTCCTACGAGCAGTACTTC. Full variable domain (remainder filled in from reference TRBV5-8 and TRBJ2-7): EAGVTQSPTHLIKTRGQQATLRCSPISGHTSVYWYQQALGLGLQFLLWYDEGEERNRGNFPPRFSGRQFPNYSSELNVNALELEDSALYLCASSAGQGWSYEQYFGPGTRLTVT.

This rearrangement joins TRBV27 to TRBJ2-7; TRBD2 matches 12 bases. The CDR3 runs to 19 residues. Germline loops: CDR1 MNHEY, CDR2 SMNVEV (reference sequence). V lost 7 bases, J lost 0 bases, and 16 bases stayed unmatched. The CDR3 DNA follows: TGTGCCAGCACCCCCATAAGGACTAGCGGGACTGGGATCTCCTACGAGCAGTACTTC. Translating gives CASTPIRTSGTGISYEQYF.

The CDR3 DNA follows: TGCGCCAGCAGTGACAGGGGGCATGGAAACACCATATATTTT. Translated, it gives CASSDRGHGNTIYF. The gene calls are TRBV5-1 and TRBJ1-3; 10 bases agree with TRBD1. The CDR3 contains 14 residues. Germline V lookup: CDR1 SGHRS, CDR2 YFSETQ. V lost 5 bases to trimming and J lost 3 bases; unmatched junction nucleotides: 2.

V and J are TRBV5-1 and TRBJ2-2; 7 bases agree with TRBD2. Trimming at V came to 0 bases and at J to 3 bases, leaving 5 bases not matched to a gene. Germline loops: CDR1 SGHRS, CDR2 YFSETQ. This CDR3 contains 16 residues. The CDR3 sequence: CASSLAGGGDTGELFF. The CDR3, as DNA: TGCGCCAGCAGCTTGGCCGGCGGGGGAGACACCGGGGAGCTGTTTTTT.